The sample holds one count of the clone carrying this T cell receptor beta chain. Measured with immunoSEQ multiplex PCR; TCRdb has only the in-frame clones, and not every one. The sample contains 45,000 or so clones, more than 85% of which appear only once. The CDR3 length is 15 residues. Looked up from germline, CDR1 is LNHDA and CDR2 is SQIVND (reference sequence). Germline trimming cut 1 base from V and 4 bases from J; bases unmatched to any gene: 4. This record comes from a study of T cell changes during pregnancy in multiple sclerosis. Sequencing was performed on CD8+ T cells from peripheral blood mononuclear cells, taken after pregnancy. The chain joins TRBV19 to TRBJ2-7; TRBD2 matches at 10 bases. This TCR was recovered from a female donor with multiple sclerosis, enrolled in a pregnancy study. CDR3 DNA: TGTGCCAGTAGTATAGCCCCGGGACTAGCGTACGAGCAGTACTTC. This codes for CASSIAPGLAYEQYF.